This T cell receptor (beta chain) was identified in a study of identical twins listed by TCRdb under 2016. Context from the whole study: To test whether fetal clonotypes persist, the study used deep sequencing on TCR alpha and beta repertoires from monozygotic twins, unrelated adults of various ages, and cord blood. Replicate twin experiments were performed at different times using different library preparation protocols to rule out contamination. Here is what the overall study found, with its caveats: Compared with coincidental sharing between unrelated individuals, an excess of low generation-probability sequences was observed among out-of-frame TCR alpha sequences shared between twins. Zero-insertion analyses could be partly confounded by invariant T cells such as MAIT and iNKT, although diverse VJ usage argued against such confounding for most clonotypes. Abundant cord blood beta clonotypes carried fewer insertions; young adult naive repertoires showed a weaker similar trend, while memory repertoires showed none. Because the same donors could not be followed over many years, conclusions were based on cross-sectional statistical analysis. Excess twin sharing in beta out-of-frame sequences was weaker because fewer shared sequences lowered the signal-to-noise ratio. Out-of-frame TCR alpha sharing in monozygotic twins was systematically underestimated by recombination models, whereas sharing between unrelated individuals was in agreement with the recombination models.

Library preparation used 5' RACE. Sequenced on an Illumina HiSeq 2000. Template switching added a universal primer binding site, and the final cDNA carried a unique molecular identifier that allowed TCR cDNA molecules to be counted accurately. Specific primers in the conserved constant-segment region were used to synthesize first-strand cDNA for the TCR alpha and beta chains. Each cDNA library was double barcoded, with a SMART-Mk sample barcode plus Illumina barcodes, to control for contamination. TruSeq adapter sequences along with Illumina sample barcodes were introduced in two successive PCR steps. The TCR alpha and beta cDNA libraries were sequenced on the Illumina HiSeq platform using custom primers. The source study handled its data this way. Raw reads were processed with MiGEC to extract unique molecular identifiers, and MiXCR was used to determine CDR3 positions. For each individual, recombination models were inferred using an EM algorithm with the repgenHMM and IGoR tools. Shared clonotype analysis was performed with the tcR package in R, normalizing sharing by the product of cloneset sizes. To study raw recombination without the effects of thymic and clonal selection, out-of-frame nonproductive sequences were analyzed. The raw public data were reprocessed by TCRdb itself: fastp quality trimming at Q25, MiXCR clonotype calling, in-frame beta chains only. Under each unique CDR3 protein, matching rows form one entry showing the most common genes and DNA. The V and J calls here are based on TCRdb, not the publication. The sample table lists hundreds of thousands of distinct CDR3 sequences, 5.5% to 6.5% of them with a count of one. The ten largest clones add up to roughly 1.6% of the sample.

At least ten counts were recorded for this clonotype. Its specific antigen is unknown. No base quality values were provided; no much bigger clone lies one nucleotide off. CDR1 SGHTS and CDR2 YDEGEE are derived from the germline V gene. V was cut back by 0 bases and J by 12 bases, leaving a gap of 7 bases between them. Measured from the cysteine to the phenylalanine, the CDR3 is 11 residues long. Left in the record is the CDR3 DNA by itself, 33 bases read in frame from the first base. Every donor in the study was a healthy Caucasian. Three unrelated non-twin adults were also sequenced: a male aged 18 to 30, a male aged 50 to 59 and a female aged 50 to 59. Using Miltenyi CD45RO+ enrichment and human naive T-cell isolation kits, memory (CD45RO+) and naive T cells were isolated from PBMC.

The chain joins TRBV5-8 to TRBJ2-1; too little of a D gene remains to name it. This TCR was sampled from a man aged 18 to 29 in good health. The sequencing sample was made of naive T cells sorted from blood. The sample's cell subset or site, from its label and the paper: cells isolated with a human naive T-cell isolation kit. The CDR3 reads CASSLAPAQFF. In nucleotides, the sequence is TGTGCCAGCAGCTTGGCGCCCGCGCAGTTCTTC.